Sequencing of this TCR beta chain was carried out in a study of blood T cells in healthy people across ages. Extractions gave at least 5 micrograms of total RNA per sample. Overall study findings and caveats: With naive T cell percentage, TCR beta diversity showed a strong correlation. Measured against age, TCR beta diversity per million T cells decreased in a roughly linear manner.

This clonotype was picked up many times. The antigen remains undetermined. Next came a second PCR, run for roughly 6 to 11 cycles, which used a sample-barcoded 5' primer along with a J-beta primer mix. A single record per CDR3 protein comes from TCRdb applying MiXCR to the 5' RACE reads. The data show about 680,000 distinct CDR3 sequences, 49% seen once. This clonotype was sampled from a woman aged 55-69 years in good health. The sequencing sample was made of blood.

In DNA, the CDR3 is TGTGCCAGCAGCGAAGGGGGCAACTATGGCTACACCTTC. As protein: CASSEGGNYGYTF. The chain joins TRBV4-2 to TRBJ1-2; 7 nucleotides line up with TRBD1. CDR3 length: 13 amino acids. Trimming took 5 bases from V and 2 from J; bases not matched to a gene: 2. Germline CDR1 is LGHNA and CDR2 is YNFKEQ.